This T cell receptor beta chain was sequenced for a study of blood T cell repertoires in COVID-19 (dated by TCRdb to 2018 to 2021). Broadly, across the study: Samples from collaborators originated in the United States, Italy and Spain and spanned both the acute and convalescent phases of COVID-19. Samples were obtained from the ongoing ImmuneRACE study (first 160 participants) and from about 1,300 subjects provided by 6 global collaborators. The dataset comprised deeply sampled blood TCRbeta repertoires from subjects exposed to, actively infected with, or recovered from COVID-19. The repertoires were made available in a free public database intended to serve as a resource for research on the immune response to SARS-CoV-2. The prospective study material was composed of cDNA or gDNA derived from T cells, B-cell-depleted T cells, or PBMCs. Where HLA class I and class II types were available, the types were taken from metadata supplied by the sample provider, not from assay-based typing. Sample metadata almost always included a de-identified subject ID, COVID-19 status, age in years and sex.

The paper's findings and limits, for the study overall: Clinical and demographic metadata were provided uncurated, with the amount varying by source and participant.

The CDR3 holds 13 amino acids from the cysteine to the phenylalanine. Here the CDR3 DNA is all that survives: 39 bases in frame from base 1. Trimming costs V 5 bases and J 11 bases, and their ends lie 18 bases apart. The germline V gene encodes CDR1 SEHNR and CDR2 FQNEAQ (reference sequence). About this clone itself: Its recognized antigen is unknown. Base qualities are not at hand, and no much larger clone is one base apart.

Collaborating institutions collected whole blood in K2EDTA tubes following their own protocols. For TCRbeta analysis, collaborators shipped samples as frozen whole blood, isolated PBMCs, or DNA extracted from either of those sample types. TCRbeta CDR3 regions were amplified from genomic DNA by means of the immunoSEQ Assay, a bias-controlled multiplex PCR. In the paper's pipeline: The number of nucleated cells in each sample was estimated by amplification of reference gene primers within the assay. To quantify the absolute abundance of each unique TCRbeta CDR3 rearrangement, sequence reads were collapsed and filtered. For each sample, productive Simpson clonality was calculated by taking the square root of Simpson's diversity index across productive rearrangements. TCRdb's version of the immuneACCESS table is confined to in-frame rearrangements and falls short of the full clone set. An unresolved V gene accounts for under half of the shortfall where checked; the remainder is of unknown origin. The D gene and trimming were derived from the DNA, and the V and J assignments and clone size from that table. This sample is represented by 190,000 or so clones; 90% of them were singletons. The ten largest account for less than 0.7% of the sample.

This receptor was taken from a man aged 45-65 years with acute or convalescent COVID-19. The chain couples TRBV7-9 to TRBJ1-2, and possibly TRBD1, on 6 matching bases. The material sequenced was peripheral blood. The DNA sequence is given as TGTGCCAGCAGCCTAAAGACAGGATCAGCTTACACCTTC. Protein translation: CASSLKTGSAYTF. Here the CDR3 is joined to the reference TRBV7-9 and TRBJ1-2 genes, and the full variable domain is: DTGVSQNPRHKITKRGQNVTFRCDPISEHNRLYWYRQTLGQGPEFLTYFQNEAQLEKSRLLSDRFSAERPKGSFSTLEIQRTEQGDSAMYLCASSLKTGSAYTFGSGTRLTVV.